The source of this TCR beta chain is a study of a mutant IDH1 vaccine in newly diagnosed glioma. Turning to the study itself: Earlier treatment was radiotherapy, temozolomide, or both, with most getting both.

About this clone: The antigen remains unidentified.

Sample time point: baseline, week 1 (first vaccination visit). The treatment here: pre-vaccination baseline after standard-of-care therapy. Produced via immunoSEQ multiplex PCR; TCRdb's table is partial and in-frame only. The data show approximately 36,000 clones, approximately 92% seen once. Study-level findings and limits: Pseudoprogression seemingly bore no relation to changes in top peripheral T cell clonotypes. Among patients, nearly 95% showed immune responses induced by the vaccine.

Here the sequenced sample was PBMCs, taken from a glioma patient treated with radiotherapy, temozolomide or both. The TCR comes from a man aged 18 to 29 with glioma.

CDR3 bases: TGTGCCAGCAGCTCACTACCCCCGGGAGAGCCGAACACTGAAGCTTTCTTT. This encodes CASSSLPPGEPNTEAFF. V is TRBV5-4 and J is TRBJ1-1; D unclear. This CDR3 region has 17 residues. Trimming shortened V by 3 bases and J by 1 base, and 19 bases separated the two germline ends. The germline V gene has CDR1 SGHNT and CDR2 YYREEE (reference sequence).